The following is a T cell receptor beta chain sequence with its context. Its antigen is still unknown. The sample holds no much larger clone one base away, and base qualities are not on file. The germline V gene yields SGHVS for CDR1 and FQNEAQ for CDR2. Spanning cysteine to phenylalanine, the CDR3 consists of 16 amino acids. The DNA shown is the 48-base CDR3, in frame from base 1. V and J are trimmed by 5 bases and 3 bases, and the gene matches miss 13 bases of the junction. The method behind the library was the immunoSEQ multiplex PCR assay. TCRdb took over this immuneACCESS table, retaining in-frame rearrangements with V and J assigned. Such tables are incomplete; in checked studies, under half of the missing clones stem from an unresolved V gene, and the remainder is unexplained. In this sample the table shows approximately 100,000 clones, around 93% of which occur a single time. The ten biggest clones cover about 0.9% of the sample.

These data belong to a study of T cell changes during pregnancy in multiple sclerosis (dated by TCRdb to about 2019). Study-wide context: The study examined how the T cell repertoire changed over the course of pregnancy in women with multiple sclerosis.

The chain couples TRBV7-8 to TRBJ2-7, with TRBD1 matching 7 junction bases. Specimen: peripheral blood, collected before pregnancy. This sequence originates from a female donor with multiple sclerosis, enrolled in a pregnancy study. The DNA reads as follows: TGTGCCAGCAGCCTCCCGGCCGGGACAGTCGGCTACGAGCAGTACTTC. It translates as CASSLPAGTVGYEQYF. Extended through the reference TRBV7-8 and TRBJ2-7 proteins, this CDR3 yields the full variable domain: GAGVSQSPRYKVAKRGQDVALRCDPISGHVSLFWYQQALGQGPEFLTYFQNEAQLDKSGLPSDRFFAERPEGSVSTLKIQRTQQEDSAVYLCASSLPAGTVGYEQYFGPGTRLTVT.